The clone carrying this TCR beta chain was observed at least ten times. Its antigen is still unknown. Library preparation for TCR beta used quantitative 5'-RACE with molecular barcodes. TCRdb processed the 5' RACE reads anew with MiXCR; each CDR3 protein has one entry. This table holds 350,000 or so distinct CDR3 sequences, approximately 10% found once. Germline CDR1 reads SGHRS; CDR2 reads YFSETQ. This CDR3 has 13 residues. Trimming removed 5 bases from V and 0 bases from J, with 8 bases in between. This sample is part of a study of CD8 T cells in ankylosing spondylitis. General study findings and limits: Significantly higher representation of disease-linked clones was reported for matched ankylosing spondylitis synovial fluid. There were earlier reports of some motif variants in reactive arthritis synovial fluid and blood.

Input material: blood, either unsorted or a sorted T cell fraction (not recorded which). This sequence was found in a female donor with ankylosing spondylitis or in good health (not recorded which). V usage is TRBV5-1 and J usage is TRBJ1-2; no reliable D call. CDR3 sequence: CASSQGTNYGYTF. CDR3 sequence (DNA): TGCGCCAGCAGTCAAGGGACTAACTATGGCTACACCTTC.